This is a list of T cell receptor beta chains from one sample in a study of T cell responses to AZD1222 COVID-19 vaccine. The protocol was immunoSEQ multiplex PCR, while the TCRdb copy is restricted to in-frame clones and leaves out a portion. Here the sample spans hundreds of thousands of clones, about 92% being singletons. The specimen was peripheral blood, collected on day 0 of MenACWY control vaccination. These receptors all stem from an adult in good health. CDR3s include the opening cysteine and the closing phenylalanine or tryptophan. Fields, in order: J gene, V gene, clone size, CDR3 protein. Only part of the rows carry a size: once, few, many, or a class if the clone is expanded.

j_call: TRBJ2-2; v_call: TRBV5-1; clone_size: -; cdr3_aa: CASSIQGADTGELFF
j_call: TRBJ1-6; v_call: TRBV2; clone_size: -; cdr3_aa: CASSVSQGSSPLHF
j_call: TRBJ1-1; v_call: TRBV7-9; clone_size: -; cdr3_aa: CASSLGVSWSEAFF
j_call: TRBJ2-1; v_call: TRBV13; clone_size: once; cdr3_aa: CASSLKRTSEGNEQFF
j_call: TRBJ1-2; v_call: TRBV9; clone_size: -; cdr3_aa: CASSVQDGTYGYTF
j_call: TRBJ2-3; v_call: TRBV27; clone_size: -; cdr3_aa: CASKPDRRSTDTQYF
j_call: TRBJ1-5; v_call: TRBV7-8; clone_size: -; cdr3_aa: CASSPGPSRSNQPQHF
j_call: TRBJ1-3; v_call: TRBV6-5; clone_size: -; cdr3_aa: CASSYSRRTSGNTIYF
j_call: TRBJ1-2; v_call: TRBV6-4; clone_size: -; cdr3_aa: CASSDSILSGSTFGYTF
j_call: TRBJ1-1; v_call: TRBV19; clone_size: -; cdr3_aa: CASSMFGGTEAFF
j_call: TRBJ1-5; v_call: TRBV7-2; clone_size: -; cdr3_aa: CASSLGVRDNSNQPQHF
j_call: TRBJ1-6; v_call: TRBV4-3; clone_size: -; cdr3_aa: CASSPSPDSPLHF
j_call: TRBJ1-2; v_call: TRBV28; clone_size: -; cdr3_aa: CASSLAGDYGYTF
j_call: TRBJ1-2; v_call: TRBV29-1; clone_size: -; cdr3_aa: CSVGSPGYTF
j_call: TRBJ2-5; v_call: TRBV11-3; clone_size: few; cdr3_aa: CASSLGVQETQYF
j_call: TRBJ1-4; v_call: TRBV7-2; clone_size: -; cdr3_aa: CASSLTGTGGGKLFF